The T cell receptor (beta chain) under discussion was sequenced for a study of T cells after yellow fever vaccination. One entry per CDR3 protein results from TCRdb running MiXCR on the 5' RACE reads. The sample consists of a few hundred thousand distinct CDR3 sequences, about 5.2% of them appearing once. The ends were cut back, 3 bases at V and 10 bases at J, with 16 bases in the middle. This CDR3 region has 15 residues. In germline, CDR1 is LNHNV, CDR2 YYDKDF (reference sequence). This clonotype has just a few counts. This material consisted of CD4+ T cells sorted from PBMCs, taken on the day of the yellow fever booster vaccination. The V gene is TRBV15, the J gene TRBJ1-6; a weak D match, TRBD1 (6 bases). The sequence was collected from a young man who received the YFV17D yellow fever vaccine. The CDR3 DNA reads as TGTGCCACCAGCAGGAAAACAGGGACTCAATCACCCCTCCACTTT. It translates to CATSRKTGTQSPLHF.